This TCR beta chain appears in the sequencing data of a study of brain T cells in children with intractable seizures. Study-wide findings and caveats: Pre- and post-surgery blood differed in depth, so pre-surgery absences may be undersampling. Only CDR3 sequence similarity suggested viral specificity, without known HCMV serostatus.

The protocol was immunoSEQ multiplex PCR, while the TCRdb copy is restricted to in-frame clones and leaves out a portion. The data hold 300,000 to 400,000 clones, with nearly 95% observed a single time. CDR3 length: 14 residues. CDR1 is SEHNR, CDR2 FQNEAQ, per germline (reference sequence). Deletions cut 4 bases from V and 2 bases from J, with 11 bases between. On this clone: Antigen specificity is unknown.

The time point here: blood from clinic visit 5 months post-surgery; TSC patient then seizure free. Surgery cases with the highest brain T cell transcript signatures were chosen for sequencing. Patients received at least one anti-epileptic drug before surgery. The chain employs TRBV7-9 and TRBJ2-5; D may match TRBD1 or TRBD2 (6 bases each). The specimen was peripheral blood, collected approximately 5 months after surgery. The receptor was isolated from a boy younger than two with tuberous sclerosis and intractable seizures. The CDR3, as DNA: TGTGCCAGCAGCTCCGCGGGACATCAAGAGACCCAGTACTTC. It encodes CASSSAGHQETQYF.